This TCR beta chain was found in a study of T cell responses to AZD1222 COVID-19 vaccine. This table comes from immunoSEQ multiplex PCR, and its TCRdb copy is limited to in-frame clones, with some not included. This table lists around 150,000 clones. As regards this clone: What it binds is not known.

Findings and caveats of the study: Possibly, clonal diversity was underestimated; donors were largely white British and included more females. Regions 160-218 and 743-854 dominated among vaccine-associated CD4 TCRs spanning spike. Reports indicate that nearly half of spike-specific TCRs are directed at unmutated variant regions. Just 5 or 6 AZD1222 recipients tested seropositive at baseline.

The specimen sequenced was peripheral blood. This receptor was taken from an adult in good health.

The CDR3 nucleotides are TGCAGTGCTAGTCCAGCTAGTTATGGCTACACCTTC. This translates into CSASPASYGYTF. The rearrangement joins TRBV20-1 to TRBJ1-2; D uncertain. The CDR3 runs 12 residues. V was clipped by 3 bases and J by 5 bases, with 10 bases between them. Germline CDR1 is DFQATT and CDR2 is SNEGSKA (reference sequence).